This TCR beta chain was observed in a study of post-analysis software for immune sequencing data. Tagging with unique molecular identifiers was a feature of the TCR beta cDNA libraries. TCRdb re-called the PCR reads with MiXCR, one entry per CDR3 protein. The table records some 890,000 distinct CDR3 sequences, roughly 58% of them present only once. V dropped 1 base and J dropped 8 bases, with 20 bases sitting between them. This CDR3 is 16 amino acids long. As to this clonotype: The antigen is unknown.

General study results and limits: Roughly five TRBV segments appeared more often in patients than in controls, and TRBV5-6, TRBV5-1 and TRBV20-1 were among these.

The V call is TRBV12-3 or TRBV12-4, the J call TRBJ1-2; D unclear. Sequenced: blood. The receptor's source is a girl aged 10 to 17 with multiple sclerosis. Here the CDR3 DNA reads TGTGCCAGCAGTTTAGGGGTTGAGGGCCTGGGCAAGGGCTACACCTTC. This encodes CASSLGVEGLGKGYTF.